The 32 T cell receptor beta chains below come from one sample, sequenced in a study of T-cell memory formation after mild COVID-19. TCRdb processed the 5' RACE reads anew with MiXCR; each CDR3 protein has one entry. The data contain approximately 480,000 distinct CDR3 sequences, roughly 18% of them singletons. The specimen sequenced was PBMCs or a T cell subset sorted from them (not recorded which). All receptors derive from an adult woman who had mild COVID-19 (a few samples of this study predate the infection). Cell type and time point are not known.

The rearrangement links TRBV4-1 to TRBJ2-5; D perhaps matches TRBD2 (7 bases). The CDR3 runs to 17 residues. Looked up from germline, CDR1 is MGHRA and CDR2 is YSYEKL. Trimming removed 1 base at V and 5 bases at J, with 20 bases between. The CDR3 sequence is CASSQVGGGGGRETQYF. DNA of the CDR3: TGCGCCAGCAGCCAAGTCGGCGGGGGCGGGGGTCGGGAGACCCAGTACTTC.

This rearrangement joins TRBV9 to TRBJ2-2, with TRBD2 matching 10 bases. CDR1 is SGDLS and CDR2 is YYNGEE in the germline V gene. The CDR3 is 15 amino acids. With V trimmed by 2 bases and J by 5 bases, 3 bases remained unmatched. This chain's CDR3 is CASSVGLASTGELFF. The DNA of the CDR3 is TGTGCCAGCAGCGTGGGACTAGCGTCTACCGGGGAGCTGTTTTTT.

This chain uses TRBV5-1 with TRBJ1-1; D unclear. V was trimmed by 2 bases and J by 5 bases, leaving 16 bases between them. Looked up from germline, CDR1 is SGHRS and CDR2 is YFSETQ. CDR3 length: 15 amino acids. The CDR3 bases are TGCGCCAGCAGCTTAGAAGGAGCGGCGGTGACTGAAGCTTTCTTT. It encodes CASSLEGAAVTEAFF.

This clonotype was detected only a few times. The rearrangement joins TRBV12-3 or TRBV12-4 to TRBJ2-1, with TRBD2 matching over 10 bases. The ends lost 6 bases at V and 7 bases at J; junction bases unmatched: 9. The CDR3 runs 15 residues. CDR3 sequence: CASSISGGARNEQFF. CDR3 DNA: TGTGCCAGCAGCATCAGCGGGGGGGCCCGGAATGAGCAGTTCTTC.

The chain links TRBV7-9 to TRBJ2-3; TRBD2 aligns across 8 bases. This CDR3 region has 16 residues. V lost 3 bases to trimming and J lost 0 bases; unmatched junction nucleotides: 5. Germline CDR1 and CDR2: SEHNR and FQNEAQ (reference sequence). The CDR3 nucleotides are TGTGCCAGCAGCTTCACTAGCGGAGGGAGCACAGATACGCAGTATTTT. It codes for CASSFTSGGSTDTQYF.

V usage is TRBV7-9 and J usage is TRBJ1-1; 8 bases line up with TRBD1. Germline CDR1 SEHNR, CDR2 FQNEAQ (reference sequence). J gave up 4 bases and V 5 bases, and 6 bases lay outside the gene matches. CDR3 length equals 14 residues. CDR3 sequence reads: CASSPVTGGTEAFF. The CDR3 DNA reads as TGTGCCAGCAGCCCAGTTACAGGGGGCACTGAAGCTTTCTTT. Full variable domain (missing parts from reference TRBV7-9 and TRBJ1-1): DTGVSQNPRHKITKRGQNVTFRCDPISEHNRLYWYRQTLGQGPEFLTYFQNEAQLEKSRLLSDRFSAERPKGSFSTLEIQRTEQGDSAMYLCASSPVTGGTEAFFGQGTRLTVV.

The chain links TRBV5-1 to TRBJ1-1; no reliable D call. This CDR3 has 16 amino acids. CDR1 is SGHRS, CDR2 YFSETQ, per germline. V lost 0 bases, J lost 7 bases, and 19 bases lay in between. CDR3: CASSLVLDGTELEAFF. The DNA of the CDR3 is TGCGCCAGCAGCTTGGTCCTCGACGGAACAGAACTTGAAGCTTTCTTT.

The chain uses TRBV5-4 and TRBJ2-1; D tentatively fits TRBD1 or TRBD2 (5 bases each). V lost 7 bases, J lost 6 bases, and 8 bases lay in between. CDR1 is SGHNT and CDR2 is YYREEE in the germline V gene (reference sequence). This CDR3 spans 11 amino acids. The DNA for the CDR3 is TGTGCCAGCGGGGGACCCAATGAGCAGTTCTTC. It yields the protein CASGGPNEQFF. Supplemented by reference TRBV5-4 and TRBJ2-1, the full variable domain reads ETGVTQSPTHLIKTRGQQVTLRCSSQSGHNTVSWYQQALGQGPQFIFQYYREEENGRGNFPPRFSGLQFPNYSSELNVNALELDDSALYLCASGGPNEQFFGPGTRLTVL.

This clonotype has ten or more counts. The V call is TRBV7-9, the J call TRBJ2-5; D not resolved. This CDR3 has 10 residues. V was trimmed by 4 bases and J by 5 bases, leaving 2 bases between them. Germline V gives CDR1 SEHNR, CDR2 FQNEAQ (reference sequence). CDR3 nucleotides: TGTGCCAGCAGCTCCGAGACCCAGTACTTC. It is translated as CASSSETQYF. Using reference TRBV7-9 and TRBJ2-5 for the parts outside the CDR3, the full variable domain is DTGVSQNPRHKITKRGQNVTFRCDPISEHNRLYWYRQTLGQGPEFLTYFQNEAQLEKSRLLSDRFSAERPKGSFSTLEIQRTEQGDSAMYLCASSSETQYFGPGTRLLVL.

The chain joins TRBV6-1 to TRBJ2-3; D perhaps matches TRBD2 (6 bases). The ends were cut back, 4 bases at V and 2 bases at J, with 13 bases in the middle. This CDR3 is 15 amino acids long. Germline CDR1 reads MNHNS; CDR2 reads SASEGT. The DNA for the CDR3 is TGTGCCAGCAGTGTTTTACTAGCCTCCACAGATACGCAGTATTTT. Translation gives CASSVLLASTDTQYF.

This clonotype appeared a few times. V and J are TRBV10-3 and TRBJ2-1, with TRBD2 matching 7 bases. This CDR3 region has 13 residues. The trim removed 9 bases at V and 3 bases at J, leaving 5 bases unmatched. Germline loops: CDR1 ENHRY, CDR2 SYGVKD. The CDR3, as DNA: TGTGCCATATTAGCGGGTGGCTACAATGAGCAGTTCTTC. Translating gives CAILAGGYNEQFF.

This clonotype was counted between two and nine times. The chain employs TRBV29-1 and TRBJ2-7; D is ambiguous. The CDR3 is 13 amino acids. Germline-derived CDR1 and CDR2 are SQVTM and ANQGSEA. V was shortened by 5 bases and J by 0 bases, with 11 bases between the two germline ends. CDR3 sequence (DNA): TGCAGCGTTTCCTTTGTAGGCTCCTACGAGCAGTACTTC. This codes for CSVSFVGSYEQYF.

V gene TRBV24-1 combines with J gene TRBJ2-1; 10 bases map to TRBD2. There are 17 residues in the CDR3. Trimming at V came to 3 bases and at J to 0 bases, leaving 4 bases not matched to a gene. The germline CDR1 and CDR2 sequences are KGHDR and SFDVKD. The CDR3 nucleotides are TGTGCCACCAGTGATACTAGCGGGGTTAGCTCCTACAATGAGCAGTTCTTC. Its protein product is CATSDTSGVSSYNEQFF.

This clonotype was detected only a few times. The chain couples TRBV5-6 to TRBJ2-7; D perhaps matches TRBD2 (5 bases). CDR3 length: 15 amino acids. V dropped 2 bases and J dropped 2 bases, with 14 bases sitting between them. Germline CDR1 reads SGHDT; CDR2 reads YYEEEE. The CDR3 is CASSFGNSAAYEQYF. The CDR3 DNA reads TGTGCCAGCAGCTTCGGGAACAGCGCGGCCTACGAGCAGTACTTC.

This clonotype was observed a few times. J is TRBJ2-5 and V is TRBV16; no reliable D call. The CDR3 spans 13 residues. Between the trimmed V and J ends, which lost 2 bases and 5 bases, there was a span of 9 bases. Germline CDR1 is KGHSY and CDR2 is FQNENV. The CDR3 spells CASSQGTSETQYF. In nucleotides, the CDR3 is TGTGCCAGCAGCCAAGGTACTTCCGAGACCCAGTACTTC. Based on the CDR3 plus reference TRBV16 and TRBJ2-5, the full variable domain is GEEVAQTPKHLVRGEGQKAKLYCAPIKGHSYVFWYQQVLKNEFKFLISFQNENVFDETGMPKERFSAKCLPNSPCSLEIQATKLEDSAVYFCASSQGTSETQYFGPGTRLLVL.

CDR3 residues: CASSLAWGHEQFF. The CDR3 DNA is TGCGCCAGCAGCTTGGCCTGGGGGCATGAGCAGTTCTTC. V is TRBV5-1 and J is TRBJ2-1; a possible D gene is TRBD1 (6 bases). V was cut by 0 bases and J by 8 bases, with 9 bases left in between. Germline assignment: CDR1 SGHRS and CDR2 YFSETQ. The CDR3 spans 13 residues.

This sequence joins TRBV12-3 or TRBV12-4 and TRBJ1-3; 8 nucleotides align to TRBD1. CDR3 size: 14 residues. J was trimmed by 6 bases and V by 6 bases; bases with no gene match: 7. In nucleotides, the CDR3 is TGTGCCAGCAGAAGACAGGGGTCGGAAAACACCATATATTTT. Translated: CASRRQGSENTIYF.

This clonotype occurred a few times. V gene TRBV5-6 combines with J gene TRBJ2-7, with D perhaps assigned TRBD1 or TRBD2 (5 bases each). V lost 3 bases to trimming and J lost 2 bases, with 21 bases between them. Per germline, CDR1 SGHDT and CDR2 YYEEEE. CDR3 length: 17 amino acids. The CDR3 protein is CASSSPKVREGTYEQYF. The CDR3 DNA reads TGTGCCAGCAGCTCCCCGAAGGTCCGCGAGGGGACCTACGAGCAGTACTTC.

This clonotype was seen only a few times. The rearrangement joins TRBV5-1 to TRBJ2-7; D gene ambiguous. Germline-derived CDR1 and CDR2 are SGHRS and YFSETQ. Trimming removed 3 bases at V and 6 bases at J, with 13 bases between. This CDR3 has 13 amino acids. The CDR3 coding sequence is TGCGCCAGCAGCTCCCCTGGGTGGAGCGAGCAGTACTTC. Translating gives CASSSPGWSEQYF.

The chain carries TRBV20-1 and TRBJ1-1, with D hard to call. The CDR3 covers 13 residues. The germline V and J ends were trimmed by 3 bases and 0 bases, with 8 bases remaining between them. Germline values: CDR1 DFQATT, CDR2 SNEGSKA (reference sequence). CDR3 sequence: CSASAMLNTEAFF. The CDR3 nucleotides read TGCAGTGCTAGTGCAATGCTGAACACTGAAGCTTTCTTT.

This clonotype was seen a handful of times. The chain carries TRBV29-1 and TRBJ1-2, with TRBD1 matching 7 bases. This CDR3 is 12 amino acids long. V lost 5 bases and J lost 5; bases outside the gene matches: 5. Germline loops: CDR1 SQVTM, CDR2 ANQGSEA. CDR3 sequence (DNA): TGCAGCGTTACCCGACAGGGATATGGCTACACCTTC. As protein: CSVTRQGYGYTF.

The chain recombines TRBV28 with TRBJ2-5, with TRBD1 matching over 7 bases. V trimming: 1 base; J trimming: 5 bases; junction bases outside the gene matches: 7. This CDR3 has 15 amino acids. The germline CDR1 and CDR2 sequences are MDHEN and SYDVKM. CDR3 protein: CASSLLEGASETQYF. Here the CDR3 DNA reads TGTGCCAGCAGTTTATTAGAGGGGGCTTCGGAGACCCAGTACTTC.

The J gene is TRBJ2-7, the V gene TRBV7-3, with D possibly being TRBD2 (5 bases). The length of the CDR3 is 13 residues. Germline V gives CDR1 SGHTA, CDR2 FQGTGA. Trimming removed 5 bases at V and 3 bases at J, with 11 bases between. The CDR3 region is CASSPGIFYEQYF. For the CDR3, the DNA is TGTGCCAGCAGCCCCGGGATCTTCTACGAGCAGTACTTC.

The chain is built from TRBV7-6 and TRBJ2-7; D unclear. The V end lost 5 bases, the J end lost 5 bases, and 10 bases lay between the germline ends. The CDR3 length is 12 residues. Germline V gene data show CDR1 as SGHVS and CDR2 as FNYEAQ. The CDR3 sequence: CASSDEFNEQYF. The CDR3 DNA sequence: TGTGCCAGCAGCGATGAGTTTAACGAGCAGTACTTC.

This clonotype was picked up a small number of times. The chain carries TRBV4-2 and TRBJ2-1; D is uncertain. The V and J ends lost 0 bases and 4 bases respectively, with 10 bases between them. The CDR3 sequence is 15 residues long. Germline V lookup: CDR1 LGHNA, CDR2 YNFKEQ. The CDR3 here is CASSQDPLRYNEQFF. CDR3 nucleotides: TGTGCCAGCAGCCAAGATCCCTTGAGGTACAATGAGCAGTTCTTC.

This CDR3 reads CASSPYLAGSDYEQYF. DNA of the CDR3: TGTGCCAGCAGCCCCTATCTAGCGGGATCGGACTACGAGCAGTACTTC. The chain links TRBV11-2 to TRBJ2-7, with TRBD2 identical over 9 bases. The CDR3 covers 16 residues. V shed 5 bases and J 3 bases; nucleotides not matched to a gene: 11. The V gene's germline CDR1 is SGHAT and CDR2 FQNNGV.

The chain combines TRBV7-9 with TRBJ2-4, with unresolved D. This CDR3 spans 17 amino acids. Between the trimmed V and J ends, which lost 1 base and 3 bases, there was a span of 16 bases. Looked up from germline, CDR1 is SEHNR and CDR2 is FQNEAQ (reference sequence). In DNA, the CDR3 is TGTGCCAGCAGCTTAGAAAGGACCGCCAACAGCAAAAACATTCAGTACTTC. Amino acids: CASSLERTANSKNIQYF.

The table lists this clonotype with a few counts. The chain combines TRBV7-8 with TRBJ2-5, with D hard to call. The germline V gene has CDR1 SGHVS and CDR2 FQNEAQ. The CDR3 is made up of 11 amino acids. Trimming took off 9 bases at V and 2 bases at J, with 7 bases between the two ends. The CDR3 is CASQKQETQYF. The CDR3 nucleotides are TGTGCCAGTCAGAAACAAGAGACCCAGTACTTC.

The rearrangement joins TRBV9 to TRBJ2-7; no reliable D call. Looked up from germline, CDR1 is SGDLS and CDR2 is YYNGEE. The CDR3 is 15 residues long. V dropped 0 bases and J dropped 4 bases, with 14 bases sitting between them. The CDR3 coding sequence is TGTGCCAGCAGCGTAGATTTGGACCCAAGGTACGAGCAGTACTTC. Amino acid sequence: CASSVDLDPRYEQYF.

This clonotype was counted a few times. The germline gene is not matched at one end of the junction; a read error may be the cause. The V call is TRBV9, the J call TRBJ2-7, with 8 bases matching TRBD1. Looked up from germline, CDR1 is SGDLS and CDR2 is YYNGEE. This CDR3 is built from 14 residues. The CDR3 sequence is CASSAAGTGYQQYF. CDR3 DNA sequence: TGTGCCAGCAGCGCAGCCGGGACAGGCTACCAGCAGTACTTC.

The chain joins TRBV30 to TRBJ2-3; D ambiguous. Looked up from germline, CDR1 is GTSNPN and CDR2 is SVGIG (reference sequence). The CDR3 totals 16 residues. The V and J ends lost 3 bases and 1 base respectively, with 17 bases between them. The CDR3 protein is CAWRAFGYLGTDTQYF. The DNA for the CDR3 is TGTGCCTGGAGAGCCTTTGGTTACTTGGGCACAGATACGCAGTATTTT.

J is TRBJ1-2 and V is TRBV5-8; TRBD1 agrees at 7 bases. CDR1 and CDR2 from the germline V gene are SGHTS and YDEGEE. The CDR3 is 13 residues long. The J segment lost 5 bases and the V segment lost 9 bases, leaving 10 bases of the junction unmatched. CDR3 protein: CATEEGGTYGYTF. The CDR3 bases are TGTGCCACCGAAGAAGGGGGCACGTATGGCTACACCTTC.